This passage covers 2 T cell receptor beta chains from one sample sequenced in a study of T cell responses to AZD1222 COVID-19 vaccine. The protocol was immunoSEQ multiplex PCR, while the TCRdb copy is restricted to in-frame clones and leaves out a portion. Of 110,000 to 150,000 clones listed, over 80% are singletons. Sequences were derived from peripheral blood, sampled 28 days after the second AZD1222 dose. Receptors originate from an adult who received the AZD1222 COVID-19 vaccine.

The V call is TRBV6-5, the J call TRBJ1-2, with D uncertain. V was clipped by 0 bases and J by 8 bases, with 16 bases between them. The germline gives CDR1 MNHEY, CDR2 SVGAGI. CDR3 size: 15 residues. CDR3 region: CASSYSRRSDGGYTF. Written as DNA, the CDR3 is TGTGCCAGCAGTTACTCGCGACGGAGTGATGGAGGCTACACCTTC.

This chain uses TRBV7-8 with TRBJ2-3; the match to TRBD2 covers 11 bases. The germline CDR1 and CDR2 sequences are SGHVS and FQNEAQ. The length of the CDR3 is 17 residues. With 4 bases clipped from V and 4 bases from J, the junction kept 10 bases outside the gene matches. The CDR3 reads CASSSPTGTSGSDTQYF. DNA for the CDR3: TGTGCCAGCAGCTCCCCGACCGGGACTAGCGGCTCAGATACGCAGTATTTT.